Listed here are 13 T cell receptor beta chains from one sample, sequenced in a study of T cells in Graves' hyperthyroidism and ophthalmopathy. Researchers amplified the TCR beta CDR3 regions from RNA transcripts. HTBI primers drove first-round RT-PCR of the TCR CDR3. MiXCR, applied by TCRdb to the multiplex PCR reads, yields one record per CDR3 protein. The sample lists fewer than 750,000 distinct CDR3 sequences; 13% to 15% were seen once. The specimen sequenced was blood. The receptor set was obtained from a woman aged 50 to 60 with Graves' ophthalmopathy.

This clonotype was observed at least ten times. This chain uses TRBV20-1 with TRBJ2-5; the match to TRBD2 covers 12 bases. The germline gives CDR1 DFQATT, CDR2 SNEGSKA (reference sequence). The CDR3 has 16 amino acids. V gave up 3 bases and J gave up 5 bases; unmatched junction bases: 10. The CDR3 loop is CSASQTSGSRLETQYF. The CDR3 region has the DNA TGCAGTGCTAGTCAGACTAGCGGGAGTCGGTTGGAGACCCAGTACTTC.

The table lists this clonotype with many counts. The DNA of the CDR3 is TGTGCCAGCAGTTTCTTCTCGCAAGAGACCCAGTACTTC. As protein: CASSFFSQETQYF. This chain connects TRBV28 to TRBJ2-5; D is ambiguous. Trimming took 3 bases from V and 2 from J, leaving 7 bases between them. This CDR3 has 13 residues. Germline V gene lookup returns CDR1 MDHEN and CDR2 SYDVKM. The complete variable domain, with remaining parts taken from reference TRBV28 and TRBJ2-5, reads DVKVTQSSRYLVKRTGEKVFLECVQDMDHENMFWYRQDPGLGLRLIYFSYDVKMKEKGDIPEGYSVSREKKERFSLILESASTNQTSMYLCASSFFSQETQYFGPGTRLLVL.

There are a few counts of this clonotype. The V and J genes are TRBV10-3 and TRBJ2-7; D remains ambiguous. Looked up from germline, CDR1 is ENHRY and CDR2 is SYGVKD. CDR3 length equals 11 residues. Trimming stripped 10 bases from V and 4 bases from J, with 11 bases between. In DNA form, the CDR3 reads TGTGCCACCAATACGAGGTACGAGCAGTACTTC. Its protein is CATNTRYEQYF.

This clonotype was found many times. The chain recombines TRBV28 with TRBJ1-1; D uncertain. CDR3 size: 15 residues. V was pared by 3 bases and J by 1 base, with 12 bases between. Per the germline V gene, CDR1 is MDHEN and CDR2 is SYDVKM. This chain's CDR3 is CASSFEGSGNTEAFF. The CDR3 region has the DNA TGTGCCAGCAGTTTTGAGGGATCAGGGAACACTGAAGCTTTCTTT.

This clonotype was counted only a few times. An end of the junction does not agree with germline; a read error may underlie this. V is TRBV5-1 and J is TRBJ2-7, with 8 bases identical to TRBD1. Germline CDR1 and CDR2: SGHRS and YFSETQ. This CDR3 is 14 amino acids long. As DNA, the CDR3 is TGCGCCGGCAGCTTGGACAGGGATCTCTACGAGCAGTACTTC. This gives the protein CAGSLDRDLYEQYF.

CDR3 nucleotide sequence: TGTGCCAGCAGTTTATCGTCCGGACGGTTCAGCTCCTACGAGCAGTACTTC. This sequence encodes CASSLSSGRFSSYEQYF. The chain is built from TRBV27 and TRBJ2-7; D remains unclear. V was cut by 0 bases and J by 0 bases, with 15 bases left in between. The CDR3 contains 17 residues. The germline V gene has CDR1 MNHEY and CDR2 SMNVEV (reference sequence).

The CDR3 sequence: CASSQDRDTAYEQYF. CDR3 sequence (DNA): TGCGCCAGCAGCCAAGATAGGGACACCGCCTACGAGCAGTACTTC. The V and J genes are TRBV4-3 and TRBJ2-7; D may be TRBD1 (6 bases). The V gene's germline CDR1 is LGHNA and CDR2 YSLEER. V lost 0 bases, J lost 2 bases, and 11 bases lay in between. The CDR3 is 15 residues long.

This clonotype was seen more than once but under ten times. CDR3 sequence reads: CAISGPSGRYYNEQFF. CDR3 sequence (DNA): TGTGCCATCAGTGGACCTAGCGGGAGGTATTACAATGAGCAGTTCTTC. The rearrangement uses TRBV10-3 and TRBJ2-1; 11 bases match TRBD2. Germline loops: CDR1 ENHRY, CDR2 SYGVKD. The CDR3 runs to 16 residues. Germline trimming cut 4 bases from V and 4 bases from J; bases unmatched to any gene: 6.

This clonotype has just a few counts. V gene TRBV5-6 combines with J gene TRBJ2-5; weak D call: TRBD2 (6 bases). The CDR3 covers 22 residues. V shed 4 bases and J shed 5 bases, with 39 bases lying between them. Germline CDR1 and CDR2: SGHDT and YYEEEE. CDR3 nucleotides: TGTGCCAGCAGCCTCCGGGACTGGAAAGGAGCAACGGACCTCCTCCACCTTGAGACCCAGTACTTC. This gives the protein CASSLRDWKGATDLLHLETQYF.

This clonotype has a count of ten or more. The chain has TRBV7-9 and TRBJ2-1, with 14 bases matching TRBD2. CDR1 is SEHNR and CDR2 is FQNEAQ in the germline V gene (reference sequence). V shed 4 bases, J shed 10 bases, and the junction held 18 bases outside the gene matches. This CDR3 region has 19 residues. In DNA form, the CDR3 reads TGTGCCAGCAGCTCTCCCCGCCCCCTGACTAGCGGGAGGGCCAAGGAGCAGTTCTTC. Its protein is CASSSPRPLTSGRAKEQFF. Looking up the rest from reference TRBV7-9 and TRBJ2-1 gives the full variable domain: DTGVSQNPRHKITKRGQNVTFRCDPISEHNRLYWYRQTLGQGPEFLTYFQNEAQLEKSRLLSDRFSAERPKGSFSTLEIQRTEQGDSAMYLCASSSPRPLTSGRAKEQFFGPGTRLTVL.

This clonotype was seen only a few times. The V gene is TRBV4-1, the J gene TRBJ2-1, with TRBD2 matching over 8 bases. CDR1 is MGHRA, CDR2 YSYEKL, per germline. This CDR3 region has 17 residues. The ends lost 2 bases at V and 0 bases at J; junction bases unmatched: 6. The CDR3 bases are TGCGCCAGCAGCCAACCCCATAGCGGGAACTCCTACAATGAGCAGTTCTTC. It translates to CASSQPHSGNSYNEQFF.

This chain joins TRBV18 and TRBJ1-2; a possible D gene is TRBD1 (5 bases). V was trimmed by 3 bases and J by 7 bases, leaving 9 bases between them. Germline V gene sequence: CDR1 KGHSH, CDR2 LQKENI. The CDR3 has 12 amino acids. Written as DNA, the CDR3 is TGTGCCAGCTCACCCAGGGAATCTGGCTACACCTTC. It encodes CASSPRESGYTF.

This clonotype was observed at least ten times. The gene calls are TRBV7-9 and TRBJ1-1, with 8 positions matching TRBD1. CDR3 length: 15 residues. Germline V gene lookup returns CDR1 SEHNR and CDR2 FQNEAQ (reference sequence). V dropped 4 bases and J dropped 4; count of bases not matched to a gene: 8. Written as DNA, the CDR3 is TGTGCCAGCAGCTCAACAGGGGGATGGAGCACTGAAGCTTTCTTT. This gives the protein CASSSTGGWSTEAFF.